The rows below give T cell receptor beta chains drawn from one sample of a study of T cells after yellow fever vaccination. TCRdb fed the 5' RACE reads into MiXCR, producing one record per CDR3 protein. The sample lists 250,000 or so distinct CDR3 sequences, about 3.9% occurring once. The sequencing used PBMCs, collected 15 days after the yellow fever booster vaccination. The receptors shown here come from a man younger than 35 who received the YFV17D yellow fever vaccine. Each CDR3 is given with its conserved first and last residue. Fields, in order: J gene, V gene, clone size, D gene, CDR3 protein, CDR3 DNA. D genes are given only for firm matches. Some rows mark clone size as missing; the rest say once, few, many or name a class of expanded clone.

>TRBJ1-1|TRBV3-1|many|-
CASSPQLGGTEAFF
TGTGCCAGCAGCCCACAATTGGGAGGGACTGAAGCTTTCTTT
>TRBJ2-1|TRBV5-1|many|TRBD1
CASGNQGADEQFF
TGCGCCAGCGGAAACCAGGGGGCTGATGAGCAGTTCTTC
>TRBJ1-4|TRBV12-3/TRBV12-4|many|TRBD1
CASSLGTGIGEKLFF
TGTGCCAGCAGTTTGGGGACAGGGATTGGTGAAAAACTGTTTTTT
>TRBJ1-5|TRBV4-1|many|TRBD1
CASSQGTGGNQPQHF
TGCGCCAGCAGCCAGGGGACAGGGGGCAATCAGCCCCAGCATTTT
>TRBJ1-2|TRBV4-2|many|-
CASSHGQNYGYTF
TGTGCCAGCAGCCACGGACAGAACTATGGCTACACCTTC
>TRBJ1-2|TRBV6-4|-|-
CASSPSSGSYNYGYTF
TGTGCCAGCAGTCCCTCGTCCGGGAGTTACAACTATGGCTACACCTTC
>TRBJ1-6|TRBV5-1|many|-
CASSAGVLNSPLHF
TGCGCCAGCTCCGCGGGGGTGTTAAATTCACCCCTCCACTTT
>TRBJ2-3|TRBV7-2|many|TRBD1
CASSRDSYTDTQYF
TGTGCCAGCAGCCGGGACAGCTACACAGATACGCAGTATTTT
>TRBJ2-4|TRBV7-2|many|TRBD2
CASSNSSGVIAKNIQYF
TGTGCCAGCAGCAATTCTAGCGGGGTGATAGCCAAAAACATTCAGTACTTC
>TRBJ1-3|TRBV5-1|many|TRBD1
CASSRGPGDSRNTIYF
TGCGCCAGCAGCCGGGGTCCAGGGGACAGCCGAAACACCATATATTTT
>TRBJ2-1|TRBV6-2/TRBV6-3|many|TRBD2
CASSWNRKAGGHYNEQFF
TGTGCCAGCAGTTGGAATAGGAAAGCGGGGGGGCACTACAATGAGCAGTTCTTC
>TRBJ1-5|TRBV5-1|many|TRBD1
CASSPGQGAYNQPQHF
TGCGCCAGCAGCCCAGGACAGGGGGCTTATAATCAGCCCCAGCATTTT
>TRBJ2-7|TRBV7-9|many|-
CASSAAPSEDKYEQYF
TGTGCCAGCAGCGCCGCCCCATCGGAGGATAAATACGAGCAGTACTTC
>TRBJ1-1|TRBV18|many|-
CASSPILPGGTEAFF
TGTGCCAGCTCGCCTATTCTGCCTGGGGGCACTGAAGCTTTCTTT
>TRBJ1-1|TRBV4-3|many|-
CASSQDEGYEAFF
TGCGCCAGCAGCCAAGATGAGGGGTATGAAGCTTTCTTT
>TRBJ2-5|TRBV7-2|many|-
CASSQDWWKTQYF
TGTGCCAGCAGTCAGGACTGGTGGAAGACCCAGTACTTC
>TRBJ2-1|TRBV12-3/TRBV12-4|many|TRBD2
CASGAYNEQFF
TGTGCTAGCGGGGCCTACAATGAGCAGTTCTTC
>TRBJ2-5|TRBV5-1|many|-
CASRVDRETQYF
TGCGCCAGCCGCGTCGACAGAGAGACCCAGTACTTC
>TRBJ2-2|TRBV6-2/TRBV6-3|many|-
CASSTMLELFF
TGTGCCAGCAGCACTATGTTGGAGCTGTTTTTT
>TRBJ1-3|TRBV7-2|many|TRBD1
CASSLVGGTGLISGNTIYF
TGTGCCAGCAGCTTAGTAGGGGGGACAGGGCTCATCTCTGGAAACACCATATATTTT
>TRBJ2-7|TRBV5-4|many|TRBD1
CASTRTGRNEQYF
TGTGCCAGCACCCGGACAGGGAGGAACGAGCAGTACTTC
>TRBJ2-3|TRBV20-1|-|-
CSRGGTGTDTQYF
TGCAGCCGGGGTGGGACTGGGACAGATACGCAGTATTTT
>TRBJ2-1|TRBV7-8|many|-
CASSLYRVDSYNEQFF
TGTGCCAGCAGCCTGTACCGGGTGGACTCCTACAATGAGCAGTTCTTC
>TRBJ1-1|TRBV12-3/TRBV12-4|many|TRBD1
CASSRWTGMNMNTEAFF
TGTGCCAGCAGTCGATGGACAGGGATGAATATGAACACTGAAGCTTTCTTT
>TRBJ2-2|TRBV12-3/TRBV12-4|many|-
CASSLTANTGELFF
TGTGCCAGCAGTTTGACAGCGAACACCGGGGAGCTGTTTTTT
>TRBJ1-5|TRBV5-1|many|TRBD1
CASSLQGATDQPQHF
TGCGCCAGCAGCTTACAGGGGGCGACAGATCAGCCCCAGCATTTT
>TRBJ1-4|TRBV10-3|many|-
CAISENRAGVEKLFF
TGTGCCATCAGTGAAAACAGGGCTGGGGTTGAAAAACTGTTTTTT
>TRBJ2-2|TRBV27|many|TRBD2
CASSQGGAGELFF
TGTGCCAGCAGTCAGGGAGGGGCCGGGGAGCTGTTTTTT
>TRBJ1-2|TRBV24-1|many|-
CATSDSDRRWTF
TGTGCCACCAGTGATTCCGACAGGAGGTGGACCTTC
>TRBJ2-1|TRBV5-1|many|-
CASSGGAPYNEQFF
TGCGCCAGCAGCGGTGGAGCCCCCTACAATGAGCAGTTCTTC
>TRBJ1-3|TRBV6-5|many|TRBD1
CASLDRDREDTIYF
TGTGCCAGCCTTGATCGGGACAGGGAAGACACCATATATTTT
>TRBJ1-4|TRBV7-2|many|-
CASSQFGLGSINEKLFF
TGTGCCAGCAGCCAATTCGGGTTGGGCAGCATAAACGAAAAACTGTTTTTT